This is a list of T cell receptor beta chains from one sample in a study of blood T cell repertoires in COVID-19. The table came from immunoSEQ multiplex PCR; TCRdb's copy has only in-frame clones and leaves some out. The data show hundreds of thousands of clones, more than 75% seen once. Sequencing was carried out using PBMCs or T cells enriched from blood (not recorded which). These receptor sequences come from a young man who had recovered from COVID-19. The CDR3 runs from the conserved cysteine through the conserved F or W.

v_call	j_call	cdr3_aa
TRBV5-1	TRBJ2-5	CASSLGDRGIPETQYF
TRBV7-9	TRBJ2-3	CASSQGLAGLYSDTQYF
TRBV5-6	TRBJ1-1	CASSLRTDWNTEAFF
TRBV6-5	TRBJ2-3	CASGLRDRADTQYF
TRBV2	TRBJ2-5	CASSRRAASGQGRKETQYF
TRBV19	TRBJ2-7	CASSRGGGGRSYEQYF
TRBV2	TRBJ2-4	CASSEDLGTGKNIQYF
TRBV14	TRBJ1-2	CASSQAGTGAYGYTF
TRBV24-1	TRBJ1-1	CATTNPGGTEAFF
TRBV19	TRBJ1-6	CASSIQGQGNSPLHF
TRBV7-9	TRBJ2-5	CASSFEKPLETQYF
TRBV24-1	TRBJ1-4	CATTSLRQEPKRDEKLFF
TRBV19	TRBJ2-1	CASGTSGYSRPWEQFF
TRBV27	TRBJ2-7	CASRIFRDRENEQYF
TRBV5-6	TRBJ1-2	CASSRTLNYGYTF
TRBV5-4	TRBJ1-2	CASSLDRSNYGYTF
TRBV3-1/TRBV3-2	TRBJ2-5	CASSQGIGTGEETQYF
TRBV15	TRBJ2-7	CATSPHPGQGTYEQYF
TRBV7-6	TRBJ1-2	CASSLGEGDYGYTF
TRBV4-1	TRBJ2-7	CASSQLGRRHF
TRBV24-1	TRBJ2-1	CATSDPAGTPYNEQFF
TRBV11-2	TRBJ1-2	CASSLAGTGYGYTF
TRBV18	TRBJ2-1	CASKVQQGGDEQFF
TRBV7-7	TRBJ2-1	CASSHHPPREGVIYNEQFF
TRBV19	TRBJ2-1	CASSAAGTGSYNEQFF
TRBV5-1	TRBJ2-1	CASRSGQPWPEEQFF
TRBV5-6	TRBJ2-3	CASSLAGLYLPDTQYF
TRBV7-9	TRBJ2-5	CASSLATPQRKETQYF
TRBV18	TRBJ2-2	CASTTRQGETGELFF
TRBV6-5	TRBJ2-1	CASSYSMTSGRNEQFF
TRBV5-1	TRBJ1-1	CASSLRKGQKNTEAFF
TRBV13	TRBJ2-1	CASSSGLARTEQFF
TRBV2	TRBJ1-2	CASRGDSFNYGYTF
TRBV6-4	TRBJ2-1	CASSELAGGPGEQFF
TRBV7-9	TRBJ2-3	CASSLRRLSGRTDTQYF
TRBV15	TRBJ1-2	CATSTRTGNYGYTF
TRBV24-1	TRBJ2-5	CATGTAQETQYF
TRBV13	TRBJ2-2	CASTLSVAGELFF
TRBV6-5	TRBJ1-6	CASRRQGNSPLHF
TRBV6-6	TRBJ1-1	CASTDYLGVKNTEAFF
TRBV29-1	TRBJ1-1	CSVRGQGTLNTEAFF
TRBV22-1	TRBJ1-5	CPGSARRKPGQALGAQHF
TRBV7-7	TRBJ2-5	CASSRDSQETQYF
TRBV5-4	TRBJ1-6	CASSADRGVGSPLHF
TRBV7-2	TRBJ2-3	CASSLAGGPADTQYF
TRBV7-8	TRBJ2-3	CASSPRGSGSLSDTQYF
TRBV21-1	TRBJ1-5	CASKGRVRQPQHF
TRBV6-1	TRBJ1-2	CASSEATGFNYGYTF
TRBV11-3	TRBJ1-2	CASSPGQGAPRGYTF
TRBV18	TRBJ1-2	CASSSGRGQADGYTF
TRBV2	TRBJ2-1	CASSRLAGVADEQFF
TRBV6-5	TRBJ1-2	CASRPTEDYGYTF
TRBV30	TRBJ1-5	CAWGEAAQPQHF
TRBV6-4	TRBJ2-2	CASSPHLGAVSTGELFF
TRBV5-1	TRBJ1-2	CASSSGGQINYGYTF
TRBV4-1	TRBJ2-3	CASSQDWQAITDTQYF
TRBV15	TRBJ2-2	CATSRSSGGANTGELFF
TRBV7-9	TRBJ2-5	CASSPTLQGPGETQYF
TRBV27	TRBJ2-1	CASSPRTSGGGEDNEQFF
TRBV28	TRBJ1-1	CASRDPGQGEPNTEAFF